This T cell receptor (beta chain) was sequenced for a study of cytomegalovirus exposure and HLA in healthy donors. The overall study: Counted in an early data release were some 81 million unique TCRs from HLA-typed donors. General study points: TCR beta V- and J-gene trimming, according to a later analysis, was linked to a missense DCLRE1C variant.

In regard to this clone: The antigen is unknown.

PCR amplification relied on 60 Vbeta primers (plus 13 Jbeta primers). Data came from immunoSEQ multiplex PCR; TCRdb stores just in-frame clones and leaves some out. Of some 200,000 clones listed, approximately 84% are singletons. V dropped 5 bases and J dropped 5; count of bases not matched to a gene: 8. The CDR3 runs 14 residues. Per the germline V gene, CDR1 is SEHNR and CDR2 is FQNEAQ (reference sequence). The source material was PBMCs. The origin of this receptor is a man aged 45-60 years in good health and CMV-seronegative. The gene calls are TRBV7-9 and TRBJ2-7; 8 positions match TRBD1. The CDR3 DNA reads as TGTGCCAGCAGCACACAGGGGGTTCAGGACGAGCAGTACTTC. Translation gives CASSTQGVQDEQYF.